This T cell receptor (beta chain) was obtained from a study of blood T cell repertoires in COVID-19. Across the study: Samples of COVID-19 (acute and convalescent) were obtained from the United States, Italy and Spain. Sources were T cells, B-cell-depleted T cells, or PBMCs; the material itself was cDNA or gDNA.

Trimming shortened V by 6 bases and J by 1 base, and 14 bases separated the two germline ends. CDR3 size: 15 residues. Per germline, CDR1 SGHRS and CDR2 YFSETQ. Original analysis: Amplifying reference gene primers gave estimates of nucleated cell counts. The data were produced by immunoSEQ multiplex PCR, yet TCRdb's version contains in-frame clones alone and is incomplete. V and J calls and clone size are given by that table; D and trimming were obtained from the DNA. Here the sample spans some 87,000 clones, about four fifths being singletons. The sequenced sample consisted of peripheral blood. The chain combines TRBV5-1 with TRBJ2-1, with D possibly TRBD1 on 6 matching bases. This TCR was recovered from a human donor in a cohort sampled during active COVID-19. The CDR3 loop is CASNLQGLSYNEQFF. The CDR3 nucleotides are TGCGCCAGCAACCTACAGGGATTATCCTACAATGAGCAGTTCTTC.